These 29 T cell receptor beta chains were sequenced from one sample in a study of blood T cell repertoires in COVID-19. Clones were sequenced by immunoSEQ multiplex PCR, and TCRdb holds only the in-frame ones, with some missing. The sample has about 25,000 clones, 87% seen once. The specimen was peripheral blood. The receptors derive from a man aged 50-60 years with active COVID-19.

The V and J genes are TRBV5-5 and TRBJ2-7; a weak D match, TRBD1 (6 bases). Per germline, CDR1 SGHKS and CDR2 YYEKEE (reference sequence). V shed 2 bases and J shed 2 bases, with 17 bases lying between them. This CDR3 contains 16 residues. Written as DNA, the CDR3 is TGTGCCAGCAGCTTAAGGGACAACCCTCTCCCCTACGAGCAGTACGTC. Its protein is CASSLRDNPLPYEQYV.

The rearrangement uses TRBV7-9 and TRBJ1-5, with 7 bases lining up with TRBD1. V gave up 7 bases and J gave up 11 bases; unmatched junction bases: 8. Germline V gene sequence: CDR1 SEHNR, CDR2 FQNEAQ (reference sequence). This CDR3 has 12 amino acids. CDR3 in DNA: TGTGCCAGCACCAAGGAGACAGGGTCCCAGCATTTT. Translating it yields CASTKETGSQHF.

V usage is TRBV15 and J usage is TRBJ2-1, with 8 positions matching TRBD2. Germline lookup yields CDR1 LNHNV and CDR2 YYDKDF (reference sequence). The CDR3 consists of 17 residues. V gave up 1 base and J gave up 8 bases; unmatched junction bases: 13. CDR3 DNA: TGTGCCACCAGCAGAGTAACTTTGACGAGCGGGAGCTATGAGCAGTTCTTC. This translates into CATSRVTLTSGSYEQFF. Drawing the rest from reference TRBV15 and TRBJ2-1, the complete variable domain is DAMVIQNPRYQVTQFGKPVTLSCSQTLNHNVMYWYQQKSSQAPKLLFHYYDKDFNNEADTPDNFQSRRPNTSFCFLDIRSPGLGDTAMYLCATSRVTLTSGSYEQFFGPGTRLTVL.

This clone counts as medium-sized. The V and J genes are TRBV20-1 and TRBJ2-5, with 15 bases identical to TRBD2. The CDR3 runs to 18 residues. The V gene end was trimmed by 3 bases and the J gene end by 1 base; junction bases not matched to a gene: 9. The germline V gene has CDR1 DFQATT and CDR2 SNEGSKA (reference sequence). CDR3 loop: CSASGLAGGPGPQETQYF. The CDR3 DNA follows: TGCAGTGCTAGTGGACTAGCGGGAGGGCCAGGTCCCCAAGAGACCCAGTACTTC.

V usage is TRBV5-4 and J usage is TRBJ2-5; 7 bases map to TRBD2. Germline V lookup: CDR1 SGHNT, CDR2 YYREEE (reference sequence). The CDR3 loop spans 13 amino acids. The V and J ends lost 2 bases and 5 bases, in that order; junction bases with no gene match: 3. CDR3 protein: CASSLISGETQYF. In nucleotides, the CDR3 is TGTGCCAGCAGCTTAATTAGCGGGGAGACCCAGTACTTC.

The chain has TRBV4-3 and TRBJ2-3, with 7 positions matching TRBD2. Germline trimming cut 1 base from V and 4 bases from J; bases unmatched to any gene: 8. The germline CDR1 and CDR2 sequences are LGHNA and YSLEER. This CDR3 spans 16 amino acids. CDR3 DNA sequence: TGCGCCAGCAGCCAAGGGCCTAGCGGTACCCCAGATACGCAGTATTTT. The encoded protein is CASSQGPSGTPDTQYF.

This sequence joins TRBV11-2 and TRBJ2-1, with 8 bases fitting TRBD2. The CDR3 covers 15 residues. Germline CDR1 SGHAT, CDR2 FQNNGV. V lost 1 base and J lost 8; bases outside the gene matches: 7. The CDR3 nucleotides read TGTGCCAGCAGCTTAGTTTCGGGAGGGAACCATGAGCAGTTCTTC. It is translated as CASSLVSGGNHEQFF.

This clone was counted a single time. The V and J genes are TRBV4-3 and TRBJ1-3; D is unclear. Trimming took off 0 bases at V and 0 bases at J, with 12 bases between the two ends. CDR1 LGHNA and CDR2 YSLEER come from the germline V gene. There are 17 residues in the CDR3. The CDR3 sequence is CASSQDPPRFSGNTIYF. The CDR3 bases are TGCGCCAGCAGCCAAGATCCCCCCAGGTTCTCTGGAAACACCATATATTTT.

This chain uses TRBV18 with TRBJ2-5; tentative D call: TRBD2 (6 bases). The V and J ends lost 0 bases and 7 bases respectively, with 15 bases between them. CDR1 KGHSH and CDR2 LQKENI come from the germline V gene. The CDR3 loop spans 15 amino acids. The CDR3 is CASSPPGGGKVTQYF. The CDR3 coding sequence is TGTGCCAGCTCACCACCGGGAGGAGGGAAGGTGACCCAGTACTTC.

V gene TRBV5-5 combines with J gene TRBJ2-5, with 10 bases that match TRBD2. The germline CDR1 and CDR2 sequences are SGHKS and YYEKEE (reference sequence). The CDR3 covers 15 residues. Germline trimming cut 7 bases from V and 0 bases from J; bases unmatched to any gene: 6. CDR3 coding DNA: TGTGCCAGCGGACCAGCGGGAGGGTACCAAGAGACCCAGTACTTC. Protein sequence: CASGPAGGYQETQYF. Together with reference TRBV5-5 and TRBJ2-5, the CDR3 gives the full variable domain: DAGVTQSPTHLIKTRGQQVTLRCSPISGHKSVSWYQQVLGQGPQFIFQYYEKEERGRGNFPDRFSARQFPNYSSELNVNALLLGDSALYLCASGPAGGYQETQYFGPGTRLLVL.

This chain joins TRBV2 and TRBJ2-4; TRBD2 matches 11 bases. CDR1 and CDR2 from the germline V gene are SNHLY and FYNNEI. The CDR3 consists of 18 residues. Trimming cost V 2 bases and J 8 bases; bases outside gene matches: 14. CDR3 loop: CASSERRSGGALGDIQYF. CDR3 DNA: TGTGCCAGCAGTGAAAGACGTAGCGGGGGGGCCTTAGGTGACATTCAGTACTTC.

This clone was picked up one time. V and J are TRBV3-1 (or the pseudogene TRBV3-2) and TRBJ2-5; 7 bases are a match to TRBD2. Germline CDR1 and CDR2: LGHDT and YNNKEL (reference sequence). The V gene end was trimmed by 7 bases and the J gene end by 1 base; junction bases not matched to a gene: 6. The CDR3 is 14 residues long. CDR3 sequence (DNA): TGTGCCAGCACCCTAGGCGGGGGCCAAGAGACCCAGTACTTC. Residues: CASTLGGGQETQYF.

The chain employs TRBV20-1 and TRBJ1-4; 10 bases agree with TRBD1. CDR1 DFQATT and CDR2 SNEGSKA come from the germline V gene (reference sequence). The ends lost 3 bases at V and 6 bases at J; junction bases unmatched: 4. This CDR3 region has 14 residues. The CDR3: CSASPGTGDEKLFF. The DNA of the CDR3 is TGCAGTGCTAGTCCCGGGACAGGGGATGAAAAACTGTTTTTT.

This clone was counted a single time. The chain is built from TRBV5-1 and TRBJ2-1; 9 bases match TRBD1. The CDR3 totals 17 residues. J gave up 3 bases and V 1 base, and 8 bases lay outside the gene matches. The germline V gene encodes CDR1 SGHRS and CDR2 YFSETQ. CDR3 bases: TGCGCCAGCAGCTTGAAGGGTTCGGGACAGGGCTACAATGAGCAGTTCTTC. It is translated as CASSLKGSGQGYNEQFF.

This sequence joins TRBV2 and TRBJ2-7, with D perhaps TRBD1 (6 bases). The CDR3 is made up of 12 amino acids. V lost 8 bases and J 3 bases, leaving 11 bases between the germline ends. Germline V gives CDR1 SNHLY, CDR2 FYNNEI. In DNA form, the CDR3 reads TGTGCCAGCGAGGCAGGGGTCTACGAGCAGTACTTC. Amino acid sequence: CASEAGVYEQYF.

The genes are TRBV9 and TRBJ2-5; 8 bases are shared with TRBD2. Germline V gives CDR1 SGDLS, CDR2 YYNGEE. The J segment lost 5 bases and the V segment lost 0 bases, leaving 6 bases of the junction unmatched. This CDR3 has 15 residues. The CDR3 loop reads CASSVASGLAETQYF. The CDR3 bases are TGTGCCAGCAGCGTAGCTTCAGGACTAGCTGAGACCCAGTACTTC.

In its sample, this clone ranks as medium-sized. The V and J genes are TRBV5-1 and TRBJ1-4, with a tentative D call TRBD1 (6 bases). The CDR3 consists of 16 residues. The V and J ends lost 3 bases and 5 bases respectively, with 17 bases between them. CDR1 is SGHRS and CDR2 is YFSETQ in the germline V gene. CDR3 coding DNA: TGCGCCAGCAGCTCGACCCCGGGGGGCCAAAATGAAAAACTGTTTTTT. Translating it yields CASSSTPGGQNEKLFF.

This chain links TRBV6-5 with TRBJ1-6; 7 positions agree with TRBD1. This CDR3 has 15 amino acids. J was trimmed by 2 bases and V by 7 bases; bases with no gene match: 5. The V gene's germline CDR1 is MNHEY and CDR2 SVGAGI. CDR3 in DNA: TGTGCCAGCAATTTACAGGGGCCCTATAATTCACCCCTCCACTTT. Its translation: CASNLQGPYNSPLHF.

This chain connects TRBV9 to TRBJ1-1; 7 bases map to TRBD1. J was trimmed by 7 bases and V by 2 bases; bases with no gene match: 5. The germline gives CDR1 SGDLS, CDR2 YYNGEE. The CDR3 contains 13 residues. The CDR3 sequence: CASSVGQGVEAFF. DNA of the CDR3: TGTGCCAGCAGCGTTGGTCAGGGGGTTGAAGCTTTCTTT.

The chain recombines TRBV6-1 with TRBJ2-6; TRBD2 aligns across 12 bases. Unmatched junction bases numbered 4, after V lost 1 base and J lost 3 bases. The CDR3 runs 18 residues. CDR1 and CDR2 (germline): MNHNS, SASEGT. CDR3 residues: CASSEGTSGTVGANVLTF. Written as DNA, the CDR3 is TGTGCCAGCAGTGAAGGGACTAGCGGGACGGTTGGGGCCAACGTCCTGACTTTC.

The V and J genes are TRBV12-3 or TRBV12-4 and TRBJ2-3, with no clear D. Deletions cut 3 bases from V and 3 bases from J, with 4 bases between. This CDR3 contains 12 residues. The CDR3 region has the DNA TGTGCCAGCAGTTTGTCGACAGATACGCAGTATTTT. The encoded protein is CASSLSTDTQYF.

A single count supports this clone. The chain links TRBV15 to TRBJ1-2, with 9 bases lining up with TRBD1. Per the germline V gene, CDR1 is LNHNV and CDR2 is YYDKDF (reference sequence). This CDR3 region has 16 residues. After removal of 3 bases from V and 2 bases from J, the junction contained 7 bases not matched to a gene. DNA of the CDR3: TGTGCCACCAGCAGGAATCTGGGACAGGGAAACTATGGCTACACCTTC. Residues: CATSRNLGQGNYGYTF.

The chain joins TRBV10-3 to TRBJ1-5; possible D gene TRBD1, 5 bases. V shed 2 bases and J shed 3 bases, with 11 bases lying between them. CDR3 size: 15 residues. The germline CDR1 and CDR2 sequences are ENHRY and SYGVKD. The CDR3 region has the DNA TGTGCCATCAGTGAGGCCGACAGACTCAATCAGCCCCAGCATTTT. It codes for CAISEADRLNQPQHF.

The chain combines TRBV5-5 with TRBJ1-1; D unresolved. The V end lost 2 bases, the J end lost 6 bases, and 20 bases lay between the germline ends. This CDR3 is 16 amino acids long. CDR1 is SGHKS and CDR2 is YYEKEE in the germline V gene (reference sequence). CDR3 sequence reads: CASSLVKVRGRAEAFF. CDR3 nucleotides: TGTGCCAGCAGCTTAGTAAAAGTTCGGGGTCGCGCTGAAGCTTTCTTT.

The chain couples TRBV7-9 to TRBJ1-2; 8 nucleotides line up with TRBD1. Trimming at V came to 1 base and at J to 8 bases, leaving 3 bases not matched to a gene. This CDR3 comprises 13 residues. From germline, CDR1 is SEHNR and CDR2 FQNEAQ (reference sequence). CDR3 in amino acids: CASSLGTGRGYTF. The CDR3 DNA reads TGTGCCAGCAGCTTAGGGACAGGGAGGGGCTACACCTTC.

In its sample, this clone was seen a few times. The J gene is TRBJ1-1, the V gene TRBV12-3 or TRBV12-4, with no clear D. Trimming removed 6 bases at V and 2 bases at J, with 10 bases between. The CDR3 has 13 residues. The CDR3 is CASSLARNTEAFF. The CDR3 DNA reads as TGTGCCAGCAGCCTAGCGCGTAACACTGAAGCTTTCTTT.

The V and J genes are TRBV2 and TRBJ2-2; D may be TRBD2 (5 bases). The ends were cut back, 6 bases at V and 4 bases at J, with 9 bases in the middle. Germline CDR1 is SNHLY and CDR2 is FYNNEI. This CDR3 comprises 13 residues. CDR3 DNA: TGTGCCAGCAGCGGCGAGGGCACCGGGGAGCTGTTTTTT. This codes for CASSGEGTGELFF.

The V gene is TRBV6-5, the J gene TRBJ1-1; the D gene is possibly TRBD1 (6 bases). Trimming cost V 6 bases and J 3 bases, with 11 bases left between them. The CDR3 length is 13 residues. Germline V gives CDR1 MNHEY, CDR2 SVGAGI. The DNA for the CDR3 is TGTGCCAGCAGCCTGACAGGAGACACTGAAGCTTTCTTT. Translated: CASSLTGDTEAFF.

CDR3 coding DNA: TGTGCCAGCAGTCGACTGGACACCGGGGAGCTGTTTTTT. Protein product: CASSRLDTGELFF. The chain carries TRBV27 and TRBJ2-2; D remains unclear. This CDR3 is 13 amino acids long. V lost 5 bases and J lost 3, with 7 bases in between. Germline loops: CDR1 MNHEY, CDR2 SMNVEV (reference sequence).